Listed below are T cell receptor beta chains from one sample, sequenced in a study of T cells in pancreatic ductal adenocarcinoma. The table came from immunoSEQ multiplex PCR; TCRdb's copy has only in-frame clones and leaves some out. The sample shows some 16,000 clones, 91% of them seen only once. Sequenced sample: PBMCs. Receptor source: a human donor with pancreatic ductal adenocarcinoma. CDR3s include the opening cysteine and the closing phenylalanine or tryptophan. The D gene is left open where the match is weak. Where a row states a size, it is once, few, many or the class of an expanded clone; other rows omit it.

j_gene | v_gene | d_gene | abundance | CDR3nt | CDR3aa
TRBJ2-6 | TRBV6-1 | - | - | TGTGCCAGCAGTGAAGCGTCCGCAGGGTTATCTGGGGCCAACGTCCTGACTTTC | CASSEASAGLSGANVLTF
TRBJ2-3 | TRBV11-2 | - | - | TGTGCCAGCAGCTTAGATATGAGGGGGAGCACAGATACGCAGTATTTT | CASSLDMRGSTDTQYF
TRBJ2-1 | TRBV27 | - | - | TGTGCCAGCAGTTTAGAAGAGGGAAGGGATGAGCAGTTCTTC | CASSLEEGRDEQFF
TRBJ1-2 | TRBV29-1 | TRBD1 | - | TGCAGCGTTGAGGAGCAGGGGGTCTATGGCTACACCTTC | CSVEEQGVYGYTF
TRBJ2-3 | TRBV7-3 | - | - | TGTGCCAGCAGCTTAACGAGGGCAGATACGCAGTATTTT | CASSLTRADTQYF
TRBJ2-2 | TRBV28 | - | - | TGTGCCAGCGAATCCGGGGCTCAGTCCGGGGAGCTGTTTTTT | CASESGAQSGELFF
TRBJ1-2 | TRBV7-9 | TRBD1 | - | TGTGCCAGCAGTTTTACAGGGGGATCGGAAGGCTACACCTTC | CASSFTGGSEGYTF
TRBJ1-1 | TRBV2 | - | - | TGTGCCAGCGGCAGGGCCGACCAGAACACTGAAGCTTTCTTT | CASGRADQNTEAFF
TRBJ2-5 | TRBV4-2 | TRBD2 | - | TGTGCCAGCAGCCAAGACCCGACCGGGACTAGCGGGGGCTACAAAATGGTAGAGACCCAGTACTTC | CASSQDPTGTSGGYKMVETQYF
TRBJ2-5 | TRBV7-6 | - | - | TGTGCCAGCAGCTTTGGCCAAGAGACCCAGTACTTC | CASSFGQETQYF
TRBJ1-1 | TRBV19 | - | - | TGTGCCAGTAGTACCCGACACACTGAAGCTTTCTTT | CASSTRHTEAFF
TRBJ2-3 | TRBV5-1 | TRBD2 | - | TGCGCCAGCAGCTTGCGGGGGGTCCTCACAGATACGCAGTATTTT | CASSLRGVLTDTQYF
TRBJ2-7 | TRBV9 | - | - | TGTGCCAGCAGCGTAGGTAAAAACTACGAGCAGTACTTC | CASSVGKNYEQYF
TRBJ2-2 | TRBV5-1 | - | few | TGCGCCAGCAGCGCCTACAGGAACACCGGGGAGCTGTTTTTT | CASSAYRNTGELFF
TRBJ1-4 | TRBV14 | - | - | TGTGCCAGCAGCCAAGATCGAGGGGCCGGGAATGAAAAACTGTTTTTT | CASSQDRGAGNEKLFF
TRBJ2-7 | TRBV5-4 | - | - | TGTGCCAGCAGCTTTAGACGCTACGAGCAGTACTTC | CASSFRRYEQYF
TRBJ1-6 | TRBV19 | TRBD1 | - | TGTGCCAGTAGTATAGGGGGACAGACGGGTTCACCCCTCCACTTT | CASSIGGQTGSPLHF
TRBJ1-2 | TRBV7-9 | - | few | TGTGCCAGCAGCTTAGACGTCCTGGAGTACACCTTC | CASSLDVLEYTF
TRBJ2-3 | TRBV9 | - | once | TGTGCCAGCAGCGTAAGAGAGGGTACGCAGTATTTT | CASSVREGTQYF
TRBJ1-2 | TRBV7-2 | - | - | TGTGCCAGCAGCTTAGGTAAGACGCAGGGTGGCTACACCTTC | CASSLGKTQGGYTF
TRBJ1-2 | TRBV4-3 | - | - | TGCGCCAGCAGCCACACCAAAGGAGCTAACTATGGCTACACCTTC | CASSHTKGANYGYTF
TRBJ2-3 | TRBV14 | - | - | TGTGCCAGCAGCCAAGATCTATTCTTTGGGGTAGATACGCAGTATTTT | CASSQDLFFGVDTQYF
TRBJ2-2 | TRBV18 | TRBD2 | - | TGTGCCAGCTCACCACCTAGCGGGAGGGCCGACACCGGGGAGCTGTTTTTT | CASSPPSGRADTGELFF
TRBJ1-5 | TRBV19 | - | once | TGTGCCAGTAGTATAGATGGGGCAGGGGCGCGCCCTTTTAGCAATCAGCCCCAGCATTTT | CASSIDGAGARPFSNQPQHF